The clone carrying this TCR beta chain was counted between two and nine times. Its antigen is not known. This sample is part of a study of identical twins. Study conclusions and caveats: The models systematically underestimated how much out-of-frame TCR alpha was shared in monozygotic twins.

Germline assignment: CDR1 LGHDT and CDR2 YNNKEL (reference sequence). Deletions cut 1 base from V and 6 bases from J, with 16 bases between. The CDR3 runs 15 residues. TCRdb passed the 5' RACE reads through MiXCR, listing each CDR3 protein once. The top ten hold about 0.47% of the sample, which has about 490,000 distinct CDR3 sequences, approximately 16% seen once. The sample also formed part of further work on yellow fever vaccine responses in identical twins.

Sequencing used CD4+ T cells sorted from blood. V is TRBV3-1 and J is TRBJ2-7; D is ambiguous. The sequence was collected from a woman between 18 and 29 years old in good health. The CDR3 region has the DNA TGTGCCAGCAGCCAAGTGAGCCTACCCGGCCGCGAGCAGTACTTC. Its protein is CASSQVSLPGREQYF.